This T cell receptor beta chain was documented in a study of OX40 agonist ivuxolimab in advanced cancers. The overall study: The treatment was a fully human IgG2 OX40 agonist, ivuxolimab. Earlier anti-PD-1, anti-PD-L1 or anti-CTLA-4 therapy was permitted; 40% had received some.

TCRdb keeps only in-frame clones here, not all; method: immunoSEQ multiplex PCR. The repertoire holds about 68,000 clones, with more than 75% as singletons. The CDR3 spans 13 residues. V lost 5 bases and J lost 3, with 8 bases in between. Germline assignment: CDR1 SGHTA and CDR2 FQGNSA. This material consisted of CD4+ or CD8+ T cells sorted from blood, taken in a trial of the OX40 agonist ivuxolimab. The TCR was taken from an adult with an advanced solid tumor such as melanoma, head and neck, liver or kidney cancer. The J gene is TRBJ1-5, the V gene TRBV7-2; unclear D gene. DNA of the CDR3: TGTGCCAGCAGCCCCTACAACAATCAGCCCCAGCATTTT. Encoded protein: CASSPYNNQPQHF.